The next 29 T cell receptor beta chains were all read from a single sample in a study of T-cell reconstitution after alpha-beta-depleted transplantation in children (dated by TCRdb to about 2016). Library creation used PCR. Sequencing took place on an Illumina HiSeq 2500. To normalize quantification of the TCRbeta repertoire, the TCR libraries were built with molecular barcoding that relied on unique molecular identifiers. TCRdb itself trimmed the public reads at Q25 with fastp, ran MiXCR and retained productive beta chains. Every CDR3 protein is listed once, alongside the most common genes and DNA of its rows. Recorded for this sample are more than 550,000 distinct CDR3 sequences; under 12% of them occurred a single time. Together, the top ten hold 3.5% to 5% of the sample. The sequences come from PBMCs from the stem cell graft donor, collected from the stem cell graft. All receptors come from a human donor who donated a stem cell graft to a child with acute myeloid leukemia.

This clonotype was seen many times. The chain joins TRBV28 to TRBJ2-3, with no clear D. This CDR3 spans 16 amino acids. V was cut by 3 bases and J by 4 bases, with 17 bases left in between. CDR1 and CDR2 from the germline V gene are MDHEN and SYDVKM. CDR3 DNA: TGTGCCAGCAGTTTCCGACCCGGACGGAGATCAGATACGCAGTATTTT. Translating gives CASSFRPGRRSDTQYF.

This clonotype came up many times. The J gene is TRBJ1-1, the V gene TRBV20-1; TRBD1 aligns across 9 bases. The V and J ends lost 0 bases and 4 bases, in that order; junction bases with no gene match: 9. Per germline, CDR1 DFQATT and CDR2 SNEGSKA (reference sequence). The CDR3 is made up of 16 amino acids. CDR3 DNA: TGCAGTGCTAGAGACCGGTACAGGGGGCTGGGCACTGAAGCTTTCTTT. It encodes CSARDRYRGLGTEAFF.

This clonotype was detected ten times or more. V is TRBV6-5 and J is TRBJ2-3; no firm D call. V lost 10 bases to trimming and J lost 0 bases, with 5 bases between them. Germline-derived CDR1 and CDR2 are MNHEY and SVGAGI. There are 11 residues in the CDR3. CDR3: CATTSTDTQYF. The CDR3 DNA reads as TGTGCCACGACTAGCACAGATACGCAGTATTTT.

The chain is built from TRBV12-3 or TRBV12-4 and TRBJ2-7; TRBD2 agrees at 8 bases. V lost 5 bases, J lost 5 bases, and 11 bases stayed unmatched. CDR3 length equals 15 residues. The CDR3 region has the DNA TGTGCCAGCAGTCGCACTAGCGGAGTGGGGCACGAGCAGTACTTC. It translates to CASSRTSGVGHEQYF.

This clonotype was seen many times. In nucleotides, the CDR3 is TGTGCCAGCAGTTTTCATGCAGGGGGAGATGAAAAACTGTTTTTT. It translates to CASSFHAGGDEKLFF. This chain joins TRBV12-3 or TRBV12-4 and TRBJ1-4; TRBD1 matches 7 bases. With V trimmed by 3 bases and J by 6 bases, 7 bases remained unmatched. This CDR3 spans 15 amino acids.

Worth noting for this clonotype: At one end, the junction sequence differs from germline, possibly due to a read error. CDR3 DNA sequence: TGTGCCACCGAAGATAGCGGGGCTTACAATGAGCAGTTATTC. Amino acid sequence: CATEDSGAYNEQLF. V usage is TRBV24-1 and J usage is TRBJ2-1; TRBD2 aligns across 8 bases. Germline lookup yields CDR1 KGHDR and CDR2 SFDVKD. The CDR3 totals 14 residues.

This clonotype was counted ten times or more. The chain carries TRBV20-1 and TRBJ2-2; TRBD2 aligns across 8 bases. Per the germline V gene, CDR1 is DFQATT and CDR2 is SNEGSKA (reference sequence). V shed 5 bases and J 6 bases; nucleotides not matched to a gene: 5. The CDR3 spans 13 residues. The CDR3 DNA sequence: TGCAGTGCTTCGAGGACTAGCCCCGGGGAGCTGTTTTTT. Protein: CSASRTSPGELFF.

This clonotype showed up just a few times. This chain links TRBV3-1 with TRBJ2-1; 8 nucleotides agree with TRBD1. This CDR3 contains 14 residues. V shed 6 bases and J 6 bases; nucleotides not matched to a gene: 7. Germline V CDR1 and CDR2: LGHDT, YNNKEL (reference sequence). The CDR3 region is CASRGQGAPNEQFF. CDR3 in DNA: TGTGCCAGCAGAGGGCAGGGGGCCCCCAATGAGCAGTTCTTC.

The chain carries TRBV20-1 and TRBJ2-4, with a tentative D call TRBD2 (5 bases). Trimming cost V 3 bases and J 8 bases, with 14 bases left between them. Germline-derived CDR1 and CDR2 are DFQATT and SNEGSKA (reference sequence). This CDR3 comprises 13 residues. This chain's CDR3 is CSASGSTGDIQYF. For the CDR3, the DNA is TGCAGTGCTAGCGGGTCAACCGGGGACATTCAGTACTTC.

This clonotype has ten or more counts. CDR3 coding DNA: TGTGCCAGCAGCTTAAATGGAGGGACTAGCGGGAATACGCAGTATTTT. Translation: CASSLNGGTSGNTQYF. This chain uses TRBV7-3 with TRBJ2-3; TRBD2 aligns across 13 bases. Germline loops: CDR1 SGHTA, CDR2 FQGTGA. V was pared by 1 base and J by 7 bases, with 5 bases of the junction left unmatched. This CDR3 is built from 16 residues.

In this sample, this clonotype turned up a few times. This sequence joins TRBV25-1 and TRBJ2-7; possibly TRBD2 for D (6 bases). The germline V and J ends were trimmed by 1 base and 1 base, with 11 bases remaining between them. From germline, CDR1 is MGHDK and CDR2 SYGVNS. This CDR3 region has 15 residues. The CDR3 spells CASSESLAGSYEQYF. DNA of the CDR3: TGTGCCAGCAGTGAATCGCTTGCGGGGTCCTACGAGCAGTACTTC.

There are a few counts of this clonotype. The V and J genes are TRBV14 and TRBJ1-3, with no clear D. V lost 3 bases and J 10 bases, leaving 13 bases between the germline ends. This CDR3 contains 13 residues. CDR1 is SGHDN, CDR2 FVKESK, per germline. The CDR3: CASSHPPTLTIYF. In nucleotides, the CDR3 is TGTGCCAGCAGCCACCCTCCGACGTTGACCATATATTTT.

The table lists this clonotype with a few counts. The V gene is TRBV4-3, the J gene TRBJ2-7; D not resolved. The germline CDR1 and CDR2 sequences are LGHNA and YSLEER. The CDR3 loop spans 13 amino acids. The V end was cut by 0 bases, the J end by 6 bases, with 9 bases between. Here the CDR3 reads CASSQDRVAEQYF. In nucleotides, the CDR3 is TGCGCCAGCAGCCAAGATCGGGTGGCCGAGCAGTACTTC.

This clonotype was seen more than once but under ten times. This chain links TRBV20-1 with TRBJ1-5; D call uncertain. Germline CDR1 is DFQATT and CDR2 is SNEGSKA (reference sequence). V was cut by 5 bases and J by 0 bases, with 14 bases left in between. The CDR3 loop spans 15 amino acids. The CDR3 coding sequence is TGCAGTGCTTTACGGGATCCTTATAGCAATCAGCCCCAGCATTTT. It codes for CSALRDPYSNQPQHF.

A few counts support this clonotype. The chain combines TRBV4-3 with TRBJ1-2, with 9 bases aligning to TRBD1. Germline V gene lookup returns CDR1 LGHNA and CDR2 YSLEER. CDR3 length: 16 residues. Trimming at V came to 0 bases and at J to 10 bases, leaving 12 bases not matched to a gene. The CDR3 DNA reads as TGCGCCAGCAGCCAAGATCCGGCCGGACAGGGGTGGGACTACACCTTC. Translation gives CASSQDPAGQGWDYTF.

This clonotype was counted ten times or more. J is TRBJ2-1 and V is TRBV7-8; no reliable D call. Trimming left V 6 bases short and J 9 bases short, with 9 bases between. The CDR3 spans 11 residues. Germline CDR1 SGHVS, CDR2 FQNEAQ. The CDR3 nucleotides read TGTGCCAGCAGTGGGCGAGGTGAGCAGTTCTTC. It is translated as CASSGRGEQFF.

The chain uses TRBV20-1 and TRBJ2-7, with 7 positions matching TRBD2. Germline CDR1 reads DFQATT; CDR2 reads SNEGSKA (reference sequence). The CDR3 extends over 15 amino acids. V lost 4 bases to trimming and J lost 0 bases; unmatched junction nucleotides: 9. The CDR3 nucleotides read TGCAGTGCTAACCCCACTAGCGCCACCTCCTACGAGCAGTACTTC. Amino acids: CSANPTSATSYEQYF.

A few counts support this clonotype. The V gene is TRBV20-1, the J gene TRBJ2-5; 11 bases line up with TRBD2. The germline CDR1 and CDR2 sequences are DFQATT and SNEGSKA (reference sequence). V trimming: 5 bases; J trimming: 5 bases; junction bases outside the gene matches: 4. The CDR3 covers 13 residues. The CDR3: CSALRLAGETQYF. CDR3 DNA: TGCAGTGCTTTACGACTAGCGGGGGAGACCCAGTACTTC.

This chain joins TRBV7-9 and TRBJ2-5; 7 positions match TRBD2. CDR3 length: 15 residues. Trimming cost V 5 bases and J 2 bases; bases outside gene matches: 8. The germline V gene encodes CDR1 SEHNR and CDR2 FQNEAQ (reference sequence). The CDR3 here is CASSPLLAVQETQYF. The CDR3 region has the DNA TGTGCCAGCAGCCCCCTGCTAGCGGTTCAAGAGACCCAGTACTTC.

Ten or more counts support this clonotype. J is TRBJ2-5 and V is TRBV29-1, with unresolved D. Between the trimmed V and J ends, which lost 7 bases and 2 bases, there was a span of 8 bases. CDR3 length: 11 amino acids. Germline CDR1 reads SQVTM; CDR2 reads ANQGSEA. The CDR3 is CSAARQETQYF. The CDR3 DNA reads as TGCAGCGCGGCTAGGCAAGAGACCCAGTACTTC.

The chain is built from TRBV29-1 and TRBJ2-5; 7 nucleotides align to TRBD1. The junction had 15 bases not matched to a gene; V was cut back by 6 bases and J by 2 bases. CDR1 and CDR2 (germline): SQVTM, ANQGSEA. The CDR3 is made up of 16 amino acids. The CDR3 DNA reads TGCAGCGTACAGGACAGGTTCGGTGTCGGGCAAGAGACCCAGTACTTC. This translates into CSVQDRFGVGQETQYF.

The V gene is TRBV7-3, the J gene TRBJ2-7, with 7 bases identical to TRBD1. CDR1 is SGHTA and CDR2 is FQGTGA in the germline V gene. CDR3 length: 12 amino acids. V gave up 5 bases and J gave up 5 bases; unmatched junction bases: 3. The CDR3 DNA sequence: TGTGCCAGCAGCATACAGGGGAACGAGCAGTACTTC. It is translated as CASSIQGNEQYF.

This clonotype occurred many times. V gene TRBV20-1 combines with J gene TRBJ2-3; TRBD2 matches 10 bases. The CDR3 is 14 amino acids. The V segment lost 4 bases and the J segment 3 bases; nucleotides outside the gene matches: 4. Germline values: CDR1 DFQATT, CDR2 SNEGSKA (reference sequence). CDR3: CSAKAGGRTDTQYF. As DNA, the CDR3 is TGCAGTGCTAAAGCGGGAGGGAGAACAGATACGCAGTATTTT.

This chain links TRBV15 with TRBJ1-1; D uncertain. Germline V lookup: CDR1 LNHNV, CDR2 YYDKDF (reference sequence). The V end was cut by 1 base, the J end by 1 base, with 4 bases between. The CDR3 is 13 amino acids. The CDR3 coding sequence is TGTGCCACCAGCAGAGGATGGAACACTGAAGCTTTCTTT. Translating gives CATSRGWNTEAFF.

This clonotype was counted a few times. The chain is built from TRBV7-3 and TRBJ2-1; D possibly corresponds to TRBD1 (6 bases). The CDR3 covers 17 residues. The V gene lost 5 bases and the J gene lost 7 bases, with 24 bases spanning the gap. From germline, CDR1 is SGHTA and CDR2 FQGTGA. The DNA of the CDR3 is TGTGCCAGCAGCCCAATGGGGGCGGGTTATAGAGGTAATGAGCAGTTCTTC. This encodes CASSPMGAGYRGNEQFF.

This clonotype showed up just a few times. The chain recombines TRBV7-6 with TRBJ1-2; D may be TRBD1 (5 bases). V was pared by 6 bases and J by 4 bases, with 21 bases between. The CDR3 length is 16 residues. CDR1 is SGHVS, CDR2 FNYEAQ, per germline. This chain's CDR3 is CASSPNGGDVRYGYTF. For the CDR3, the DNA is TGTGCCAGCAGTCCCAATGGTGGGGACGTTCGCTATGGCTACACCTTC.

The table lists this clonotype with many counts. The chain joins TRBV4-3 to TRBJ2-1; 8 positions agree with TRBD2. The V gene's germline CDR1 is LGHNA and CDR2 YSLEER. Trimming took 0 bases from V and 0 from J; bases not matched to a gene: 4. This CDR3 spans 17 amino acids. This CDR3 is CASSQEAAGGSYNEQFF. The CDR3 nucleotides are TGCGCCAGCAGCCAAGAGGCGGCGGGAGGCTCCTACAATGAGCAGTTCTTC.

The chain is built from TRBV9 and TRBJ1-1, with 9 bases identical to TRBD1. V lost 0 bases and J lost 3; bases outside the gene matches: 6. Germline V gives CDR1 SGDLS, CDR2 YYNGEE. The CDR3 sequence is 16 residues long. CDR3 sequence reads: CASSVELTGGDTEAFF. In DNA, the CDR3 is TGTGCCAGCAGCGTAGAACTGACAGGGGGGGACACTGAAGCTTTCTTT.

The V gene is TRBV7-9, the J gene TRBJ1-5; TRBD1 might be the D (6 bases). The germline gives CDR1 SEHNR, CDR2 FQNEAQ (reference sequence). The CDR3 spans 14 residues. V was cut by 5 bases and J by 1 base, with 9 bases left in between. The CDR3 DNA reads TGTGCCAGCAGCCTGGGGGCGAGCAATCAGCCCCAGCATTTT. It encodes CASSLGASNQPQHF.